The 9 T cell receptor beta chains reported below all come from one sample, sequenced in a study of radiation and T cells in renal cell carcinoma. Time point in this sample: blood 2 weeks post-SBRT. Treatment indicated: 15 Gy SBRT to primary tumor, nephrectomy 4 weeks later. Generated by immunoSEQ multiplex PCR, the TCRdb table keeps only in-frame clones and is missing some. The data hold roughly 130,000 clones, with more than 75% observed a single time. This sample comprised blood, obtained from a patient whose treatment included radiotherapy and nephrectomy. The receptors shown here come from an older woman with renal cell carcinoma.

For the CDR3, the DNA is TGCAGCGTAGGTCAGGGGGCGGCCTACGAGCAGTACTTC. It encodes CSVGQGAAYEQYF. The chain couples TRBV29-1 to TRBJ2-5, with TRBD1 identical over 8 bases. Judging by the DNA end, TRBJ2-7 fits better; the J call may be wrong. This CDR3 comprises 13 residues. Germline CDR1 and CDR2: SQVTM and ANQGSEA.

This sequence joins TRBV27 and TRBJ2-3, with 15 bases lining up with TRBD2. Germline assignment: CDR1 MNHEY and CDR2 SMNVEV (reference sequence). The CDR3 covers 15 residues. V lost 8 bases, J lost 4 bases, and 4 bases stayed unmatched. The CDR3 region is CASSGLAGGPDTQYF. CDR3 nucleotides: TGTGCCAGCTCCGGACTAGCGGGGGGGCCAGATACGCAGTATTTT.

The chain recombines TRBV9 with TRBJ1-5; 7 nucleotides match TRBD1. Germline V gene lookup returns CDR1 SGDLS and CDR2 YYNGEE. The J segment lost 6 bases and the V segment lost 3 bases, leaving 6 bases of the junction unmatched. This CDR3 spans 14 amino acids. The CDR3 here is CASSAPGGSQPQHF. Written as DNA, the CDR3 is TGTGCCAGCAGCGCTCCAGGGGGTTCTCAGCCCCAGCATTTT.

CDR3 in DNA: TGTGCCAGTAGTAGGGGACAGGGCGATAGCAATCAGCCCCAGCATTTT. Its translation is CASSRGQGDSNQPQHF. V is TRBV19 and J is TRBJ1-5, with 9 positions matching TRBD1. The CDR3 spans 16 residues. CDR1 and CDR2 from the germline V gene are LNHDA and SQIVND (reference sequence). Trimming cost V 4 bases and J 0 bases; bases outside gene matches: 4.

The V call is TRBV7-9, the J call TRBJ2-7; D is possibly TRBD1 or TRBD2 (5 bases each). V was clipped by 5 bases and J by 6 bases, with 14 bases between them. Germline CDR1 SEHNR, CDR2 FQNEAQ (reference sequence). CDR3 length equals 13 residues. The CDR3 is CASSLSGAPEQYF. The CDR3 region has the DNA TGTGCCAGCAGCCTTTCCGGGGCCCCCGAGCAGTACTTC.

V usage is TRBV30 and J usage is TRBJ2-7, with D tentatively TRBD2 (5 bases). Trimming took 0 bases from V and 3 from J, leaving 15 bases between them. The V gene's germline CDR1 is GTSNPN and CDR2 SVGIG (reference sequence). The CDR3 is 15 residues long. CDR3 coding DNA: TGTGCCTGGAGTGTACATCGAGTTAGCGTCTACGAGCAGTACTTC. Its protein is CAWSVHRVSVYEQYF.

This chain connects TRBV5-1 to TRBJ1-1; D ambiguous. The CDR3 has 15 amino acids. Germline CDR1 reads SGHRS; CDR2 reads YFSETQ. V lost 1 base and J lost 0, with 10 bases in between. CDR3 protein: CASSLMGRMNTEAFF. CDR3 nucleotide sequence: TGCGCCAGCAGCTTGATGGGCAGGATGAACACTGAAGCTTTCTTT.

The chain uses TRBV6-6 and TRBJ2-3; D possibly corresponds to TRBD2 (6 bases). Trimming stripped 10 bases from V and 0 bases from J, with 17 bases between. Germline CDR1 reads MNHNY; CDR2 reads SVGAGI (reference sequence). The CDR3 has 15 residues. As DNA, the CDR3 is TGTGCCACGTGGGGGAGGCCATCTAGCACAGATACGCAGTATTTT. Translation: CATWGRPSSTDTQYF.

The chain is built from TRBV19 and TRBJ1-4; tentative D call: TRBD1 (6 bases). The V gene's germline CDR1 is LNHDA and CDR2 SQIVND (reference sequence). The CDR3 contains 14 residues. Trimming removed 7 bases from V and 8 bases from J, with 17 bases in between. This CDR3 reads CASTGRGAEEKLFF. The CDR3 DNA follows: TGTGCCAGTACGGGTCGGGGGGCGGAGGAAAAACTGTTTTTT.